This TCR beta chain comes out of a study of blood T cell repertoires in COVID-19. Original data processing: Amplifying reference gene primers gave estimates of nucleated cell counts. The data were produced by immunoSEQ multiplex PCR, yet TCRdb's version contains in-frame clones alone and is incomplete. That table is the source of V, J and clone size, and D and trimming were worked out from the DNA. The sample shows about 150,000 clones, approximately 86% of them seen only once. The CDR3 has 19 residues. Germline V gene data show CDR1 as SGHDN and CDR2 as FVKESK. The V gene end was trimmed by 0 bases and the J gene end by 0 bases; junction bases not matched to a gene: 12.

The TCR comes from a man between 60 and 70 years old with COVID-19, enrolled during active disease. The specimen was peripheral blood. V and J are TRBV14 and TRBJ2-7, with 9 bases matching TRBD2. CDR3 in DNA: TGTGCCAGCAGCCAAGAAGGGGTGATAGCGGGAGTCCTCTCCTACGAGCAGTACTTC. This sequence encodes CASSQEGVIAGVLSYEQYF.